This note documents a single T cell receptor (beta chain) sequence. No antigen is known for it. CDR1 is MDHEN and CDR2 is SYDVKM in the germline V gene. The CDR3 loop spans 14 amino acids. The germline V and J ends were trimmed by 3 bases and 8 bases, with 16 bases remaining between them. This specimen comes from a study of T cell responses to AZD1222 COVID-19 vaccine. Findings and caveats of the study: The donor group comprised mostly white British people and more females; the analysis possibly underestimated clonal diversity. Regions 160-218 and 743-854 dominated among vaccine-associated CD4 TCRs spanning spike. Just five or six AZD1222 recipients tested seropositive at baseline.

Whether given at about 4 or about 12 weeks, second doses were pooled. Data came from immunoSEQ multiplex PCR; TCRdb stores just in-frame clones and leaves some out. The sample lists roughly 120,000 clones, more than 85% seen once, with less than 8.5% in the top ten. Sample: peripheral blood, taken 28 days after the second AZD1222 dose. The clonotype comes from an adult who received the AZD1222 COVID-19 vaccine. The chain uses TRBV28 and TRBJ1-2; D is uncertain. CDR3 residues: CASSFPGVPRGYTF. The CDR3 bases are TGTGCCAGCAGTTTTCCCGGGGTCCCTAGAGGCTACACCTTC.